This T cell receptor beta chain was identified during a study of human T cells and chemical hapten exposure. As for the study in general: On roughly 2 cm by roughly 2 cm of upper inner arm skin, sensitization was performed with 2% DPC.

The sample's time point: patch test 3, about 24 weeks after DPC sensitization. The treatment here: therapeutic diphenylcyclopropenone sensitization with weekly scalp DPC. Study-wide results and limits: Having alopecia, donors may respond immunologically unlike healthy people.

Regarding this clonotype: Antigen unknown.

TCRdb re-derived calls from the RACE reads in MiXCR, one entry per CDR3 protein. This table has roughly 200,000 distinct CDR3 sequences, around 23% appearing once. The CDR3 consists of 12 residues. V dropped 2 bases and J dropped 4 bases, with 5 bases sitting between them. Germline values: CDR1 ENHRY, CDR2 SYGVKD. The chain has TRBV10-3 and TRBJ2-5; a weak D match, TRBD1 (5 bases). The clonotype originates from a woman aged 40 to 50 with alopecia areata. Some clones in this sample may be carry-over from other donors' samples. The specimen was whole blood, collected in connection with sensitization to the hapten diphenylcyclopropenone (DPC). The CDR3 region has the DNA TGTGCCATCAGTGAGCAGGGAGAGACCCAGTACTTC. Its translation: CAISEQGETQYF.